What follows is one T cell receptor (beta chain) and its context. These data come from a study of CD8 T cells in Susac syndrome. Reverse transcription of about 0.5 to 1 ug RNA used random hexamers. The amplification used immunoSEQ multiplex PCR on TCR beta CDR3; it spanned 54 Vbeta and 13 Jbeta. One entry per CDR3 protein results from TCRdb running MiXCR on the immunoSEQ multiplex PCR reads. The sample lists about 440,000 distinct CDR3 sequences, about 85% occurring once. Sequencing of TCR beta was carried out in blood CD8+ and CD4+ T cells. Multiple sclerosis controls were treatment-naive patients with stable or active relapsing-remitting disease. This CDR3 is 13 amino acids long. V shed 5 bases and J shed 3 bases, with 9 bases lying between them.

This clonotype was obtained from a human donor with multiple sclerosis. The chain employs TRBV12-3 or TRBV12-4 and TRBJ2-3; D may be TRBD1 (5 bases). What was sequenced was CD8+ T cells from PBMCs. CDR3 loop: CASSPQGTDTQYF. CDR3 DNA: TGTGCCAGCAGTCCTCAGGGAACAGATACGCAGTATTTT.